This T cell receptor (beta chain) was identified during a study of T-cell memory formation after mild COVID-19. The wider study: Among the donors, TCR clusters were largely specific to each donor.

With V trimmed by 3 bases and J by 3 bases, 5 bases remained unmatched. The CDR3 extends over 15 amino acids. Germline V gene sequence: CDR1 LGHNA, CDR2 YSLEER. TCRdb passed the 5' RACE reads through MiXCR, listing each CDR3 protein once. The profile shows approximately 480,000 distinct CDR3 sequences, approximately 18% of them singletons. Sequences were obtained from PBMCs or a T cell subset sorted from them (not recorded which). The receptor was derived from an adult woman who had mild COVID-19 (a few samples of this study predate the infection). Cell type and time point are not known. The rearrangement links TRBV4-3 to TRBJ2-7, with 10 bases that match TRBD1. The CDR3 reads CASSHDRGPGYEQYF. The CDR3 DNA reads TGCGCCAGCAGCCACGACAGGGGGCCAGGCTACGAGCAGTACTTC.